A single sample is the source of the 3 T cell receptor beta chains below, sequenced in a study of shared clonotypes between healthy human individuals. TCRdb's copy holds only in-frame clones and misses some; the assay was immunoSEQ multiplex PCR. The repertoire has approximately 2.5 million clones, roughly 93% of them found once; the top ten carry 0.36%. Sequenced input: naive CD4+ T cells from PBMCs. The subset was: CD45RA+ positively selected. The receptors stem from a man younger than 35 in good health. Some clones in this sample may be carry-over from other donors' samples.

A word on this clone: Within the sample, other DNA sequences also encode this same CDR3. The chain has TRBV9 and TRBJ1-2; the D gene is possibly TRBD1 (6 bases). CDR1 is SGDLS and CDR2 is YYNGEE in the germline V gene. This CDR3 contains 14 residues. V was trimmed by 0 bases and J by 4 bases, leaving 10 bases between them. CDR3 sequence reads: CASSVEGGPYGYTF. CDR3 nucleotide sequence: TGTGCCAGCAGCGTAGAGGGGGGTCCCTATGGCTACACCTTC.

The chain uses TRBV19 and TRBJ2-1, with 7 bases aligning to TRBD1. Looked up from germline, CDR1 is LNHDA and CDR2 is SQIVND (reference sequence). The CDR3 has 16 amino acids. J was trimmed by 0 bases and V by 6 bases; bases with no gene match: 8. The CDR3 loop reads CASRGMGQTSYNEQFF. DNA for the CDR3: TGTGCCAGTAGAGGGATGGGACAGACCTCCTACAATGAGCAGTTCTTC.

This clone was recorded only once. Within the sample, other DNA sequences also encode this same CDR3. V usage is TRBV19 and J usage is TRBJ2-7; the D is unclear. CDR1 and CDR2 (germline): LNHDA, SQIVND (reference sequence). The CDR3 contains 11 residues. Trimming cost V 5 bases and J 5 bases, with 7 bases left between them. The CDR3 DNA sequence: TGTGCCAGTAGTGACCGGGACGAGCAGTACTTC. This gives the protein CASSDRDEQYF.